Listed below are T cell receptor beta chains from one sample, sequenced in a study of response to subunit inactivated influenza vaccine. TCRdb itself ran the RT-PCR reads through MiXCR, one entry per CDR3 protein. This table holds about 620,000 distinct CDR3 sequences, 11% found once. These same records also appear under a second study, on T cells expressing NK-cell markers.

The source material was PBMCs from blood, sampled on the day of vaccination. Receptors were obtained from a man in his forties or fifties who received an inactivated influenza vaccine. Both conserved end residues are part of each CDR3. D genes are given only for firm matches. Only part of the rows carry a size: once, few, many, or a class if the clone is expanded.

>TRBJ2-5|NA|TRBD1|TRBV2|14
CASSDRGPSETQYF
TGTGCCAGCAGCGACAGGGGGCCATCGGAGACCCAGTACTTC
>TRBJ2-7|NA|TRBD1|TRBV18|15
CASSRASGQGYEQYF
TGTGCCAGCTCACGGGCGTCGGGACAGGGCTACGAGCAGTACTTC
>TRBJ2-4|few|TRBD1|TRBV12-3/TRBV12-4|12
CASSRDSMFQYF
TGTGCCAGCAGTCGGGACAGTATGTTTCAGTACTTC
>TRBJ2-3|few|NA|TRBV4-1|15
CASSFTRTFGDTQYF
TGCGCCAGCAGCTTCACTCGGACCTTTGGAGATACGCAGTATTTT
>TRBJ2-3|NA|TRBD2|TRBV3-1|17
CASSQDSGLAGVDTQYF
TGTGCCAGCAGCCAAGATAGCGGGCTAGCGGGAGTAGATACGCAGTATTTT
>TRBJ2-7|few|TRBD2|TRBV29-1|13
CSVAGTSGYEQYF
TGCAGCGTTGCCGGGACTAGCGGCTACGAGCAGTACTTC
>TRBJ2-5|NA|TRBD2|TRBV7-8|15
CASSLSAGGFETQYF
TGTGCCAGCAGCTTATCGGCGGGAGGGTTTGAGACCCAGTACTTC
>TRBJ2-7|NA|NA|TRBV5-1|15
CASSLAGQGMNEQYF
TGCGCCAGCAGCTTGGCCGGGCAGGGTATGAACGAGCAGTACTTC
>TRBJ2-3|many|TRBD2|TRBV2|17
CASSEAGSGGSTDTQYF
TGTGCCAGCAGTGAAGCAGGAAGCGGGGGGAGCACAGATACGCAGTATTTT
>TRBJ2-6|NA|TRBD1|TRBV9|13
CASSTRTGDVLTF
TGTGCCAGCAGCACCCGGACAGGGGACGTCCTGACTTTC
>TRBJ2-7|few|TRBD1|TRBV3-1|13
CASSQPTGAEQYF
TGTGCCAGCAGCCAACCAACAGGGGCCGAGCAGTACTTC
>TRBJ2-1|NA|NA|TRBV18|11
CASSPRGEQFF
TGTGCCAGCTCACCACGGGGGGAGCAGTTCTTC
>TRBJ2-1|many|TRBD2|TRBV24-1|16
CATSEAAGGNYNEQFF
TGTGCCACCAGTGAAGCGGCGGGGGGAAACTACAATGAGCAGTTCTTC
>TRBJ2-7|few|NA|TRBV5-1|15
CASSLDSASLSEQYF
TGCGCCAGCAGCTTGGATTCAGCATCCTTATCCGAGCAGTACTTC
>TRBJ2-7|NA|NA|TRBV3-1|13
CASSQDKSYEQYF
TGTGCCAGCAGCCAAGATAAATCATACGAGCAGTACTTC
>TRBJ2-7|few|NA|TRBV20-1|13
CSARGPLHYEQYF
TGCAGTGCTAGGGGTCCTCTTCACTACGAGCAGTACTTC
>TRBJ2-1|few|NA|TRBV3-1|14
CASSSSLIHNEQFF
TGTGCCAGCAGCTCTAGTCTTATCCACAATGAGCAGTTCTTC
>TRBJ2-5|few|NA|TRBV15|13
CATSRTEGETQYF
TGTGCCACCAGCAGAACCGAGGGAGAGACCCAGTACTTC
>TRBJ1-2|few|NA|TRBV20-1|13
CSADGGVNYGYTF
TGCAGTGCCGACGGCGGGGTGAACTATGGCTACACCTTC
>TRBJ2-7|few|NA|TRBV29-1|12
CSAGDTTYEQYF
TGCAGCGCCGGGGACACAACCTACGAGCAGTACTTC
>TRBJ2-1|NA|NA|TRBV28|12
CASSPRTGKQFF
TGTGCCAGCAGTCCCCGGACCGGCAAGCAGTTCTTC
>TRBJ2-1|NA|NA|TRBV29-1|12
CSVILIYNEQFF
TGCAGCGTCATACTTATTTACAATGAGCAGTTCTTC
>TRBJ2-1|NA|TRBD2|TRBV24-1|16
CATRASSGSGNNEQFF
TGTGCCACCAGAGCTTCTAGCGGGAGCGGCAACAATGAGCAGTTCTTC
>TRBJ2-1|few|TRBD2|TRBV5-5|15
CASKRGDLSYNEQFF
TGTGCCAGCAAGCGGGGCGACCTCTCCTACAATGAGCAGTTCTTC
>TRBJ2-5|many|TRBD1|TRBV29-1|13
CSVTQGAGETQYF
TGCAGCGTTACTCAGGGGGCAGGAGAGACCCAGTACTTC
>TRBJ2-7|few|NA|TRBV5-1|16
CASSPEPTGQFRGQYF
TGCGCCAGCAGCCCCGAACCGACAGGCCAGTTTCGGGGGCAGTACTTC